The 19 T cell receptor beta chains listed next were all sequenced from one sample in a study of blood T cell repertoires in COVID-19 (TCRdb year 2020). Libraries were prepared through the immunoSEQ multiplex PCR assay. The table comes from immuneACCESS by way of TCRdb, which keeps in-frame sequences with V and J called. Part of the clones is missing from these tables; in studies checked, under half for an unresolved V gene and the rest for unknown reasons. The sample has roughly 190,000 clones on record, approximately 90% of them singletons. The ten largest clones take up less than 7.5% of the sample. Sequencing was done on a sample of peripheral blood. Receptors originate from a woman between 35 and 50 years old who had recovered from COVID-19.

The table lists this clone with a few counts. V gene TRBV2 combines with J gene TRBJ2-7; TRBD2 aligns across 8 bases. Germline-derived CDR1 and CDR2 are SNHLY and FYNNEI. CDR3 length equals 18 residues. Germline trimming cut 5 bases from V and 4 bases from J; bases unmatched to any gene: 19. The chain's CDR3 is CASSNRAKSTSARYEQYF. CDR3 in DNA: TGTGCCAGCAGTAACCGTGCGAAATCGACTAGCGCCAGGTACGAGCAGTACTTC.

The chain couples TRBV6-5 to TRBJ1-3; D uncertain. The CDR3 loop spans 11 amino acids. V was clipped by 6 bases and J by 8 bases, with 8 bases between them. The germline gives CDR1 MNHEY, CDR2 SVGAGI. The CDR3 DNA follows: TGTGCCAGCAGGCTCTTAGACACCATATATTTT. Residues: CASRLLDTIYF.

The chain joins TRBV27 to TRBJ2-5, with unresolved D. The V end lost 5 bases, the J end lost 1 base, and 14 bases lay between the germline ends. Germline CDR1 and CDR2: MNHEY and SMNVEV (reference sequence). There are 15 residues in the CDR3. Written as DNA, the CDR3 is TGTGCCAGCAGTCGAAACAGCCACATCCAAGAGACCCAGTACTTC. Translating gives CASSRNSHIQETQYF.

The V and J genes are TRBV24-1 and TRBJ1-5; a possible D gene is TRBD1 (5 bases). The germline gives CDR1 KGHDR, CDR2 SFDVKD. This CDR3 contains 13 residues. The V gene lost 5 bases and the J gene lost 5 bases, with 9 bases spanning the gap. The CDR3 DNA follows: TGTGCCACCAGTGGGGGGGGAGATCAGCCCCAGCATTTT. It specifies CATSGGGDQPQHF.

The chain employs TRBV5-6 and TRBJ1-2, with D possibly matching TRBD1 (5 bases). Germline V gene lookup returns CDR1 SGHDT and CDR2 YYEEEE. Between the trimmed V and J ends, which lost 5 bases and 2 bases, there was a span of 13 bases. The CDR3 extends over 14 amino acids. Here the CDR3 reads CASRLDTENYGYTF. In DNA, the CDR3 is TGTGCCAGCAGACTGGACACGGAGAACTATGGCTACACCTTC.

The chain uses TRBV24-1 and TRBJ2-1; D not certain. The CDR3 sequence is 12 residues long. Germline CDR1 and CDR2: KGHDR and SFDVKD. The V end was cut by 4 bases, the J end by 10 bases, with 10 bases between. CDR3: CATSDPAREQFF. The CDR3 DNA is TGTGCCACCAGTGACCCCGCGCGCGAGCAGTTCTTC.

This sequence joins TRBV10-3 and TRBJ2-1, with 7 bases identical to TRBD2. Germline loops: CDR1 ENHRY, CDR2 SYGVKD. The J segment lost 7 bases and the V segment lost 0 bases, leaving 6 bases of the junction unmatched. This CDR3 is 15 amino acids long. The CDR3 region has the DNA TGTGCCATCAGTGAGTCGGGAGGGGATAGGAATGAGCAGTTCTTC. This translates into CAISESGGDRNEQFF.

The V call is TRBV5-6, the J call TRBJ1-6; 7 nucleotides agree with TRBD1. The junction had 5 bases not matched to a gene; V was cut back by 0 bases and J by 5 bases. The CDR3 covers 16 residues. Germline assignment: CDR1 SGHDT and CDR2 YYEEEE. The DNA for the CDR3 is TGTGCCAGCAGCTTGGGGGCAGGGGGTGATAATTCACCCCTCCACTTT. Its protein product is CASSLGAGGDNSPLHF.

The rearrangement joins TRBV2 to TRBJ1-4; the D gene is possibly TRBD1 (6 bases). This CDR3 is built from 14 residues. V gave up 6 bases and J gave up 7 bases, with 15 bases separating them. Germline V lookup: CDR1 SNHLY, CDR2 FYNNEI. The CDR3 bases are TGTGCCAGCAGAGGGGGTTTAGGTGGTGAAAAACTGTTTTTT. As protein: CASRGGLGGEKLFF.

This clone appeared a single time. The chain joins TRBV5-1 to TRBJ2-7; 14 bases map to TRBD2. The CDR3 has 15 amino acids. J was trimmed by 5 bases and V by 3 bases; bases with no gene match: 4. CDR1 and CDR2 from the germline V gene are SGHRS and YFSETQ. CDR3 DNA sequence: TGCGCCAGCAGCTCGAAGACTAGCGGGAGGGACGAGCAGTACTTC. Its translation is CASSSKTSGRDEQYF.

This chain links TRBV10-3 with TRBJ1-5, with D perhaps TRBD1 (5 bases). Germline CDR1 and CDR2: ENHRY and SYGVKD. The V end was cut by 11 bases, the J end by 2 bases, with 10 bases between. This CDR3 spans 12 amino acids. The CDR3 spells CAVGGGNQPQHF. CDR3 coding DNA: TGTGCCGTCGGGGGTGGCAATCAGCCCCAGCATTTT.

The V gene is TRBV11-2, the J gene TRBJ2-7; perhaps TRBD1 as D (6 bases). CDR3 length: 14 amino acids. Trimming shortened V by 2 bases and J by 7 bases, and 15 bases separated the two germline ends. The germline V gene has CDR1 SGHAT and CDR2 FQNNGV. The CDR3 is CASSLQGRIGEQYF. CDR3 bases: TGTGCCAGCAGCTTACAGGGGCGCATAGGAGAGCAGTACTTC. Variable domain in full (rest from reference TRBV11-2 and TRBJ2-7): EAGVAQSPRYKIIEKRQSVAFWCNPISGHATLYWYQQILGQGPKLLIQFQNNGVVDDSQLPKDRFSAERLKGVDSTLKIQPAKLEDSAVYLCASSLQGRIGEQYFGPGTRLTVT.

This chain uses TRBV9 with TRBJ1-4; D unresolved. CDR1 SGDLS and CDR2 YYNGEE come from the germline V gene. The CDR3 length is 15 residues. V was clipped by 3 bases and J by 8 bases, with 17 bases between them. The CDR3 sequence: CASSADSHRPEKLFF. The CDR3 nucleotides read TGTGCCAGCAGCGCCGACTCACACCGTCCGGAAAAACTGTTTTTT.

The V and J genes are TRBV24-1 and TRBJ2-7; 8 bases fit TRBD1. The junction had 10 bases not matched to a gene; V was cut back by 10 bases and J by 0 bases. CDR3 length: 15 residues. Germline lookup yields CDR1 KGHDR and CDR2 SFDVKD. The chain's CDR3 is CATKQPGQDSYEQYF. CDR3 bases: TGTGCCACTAAGCAGCCGGGACAGGACTCCTACGAGCAGTACTTC.

The CDR3 spells CASSFGDYGEQFF. CDR3 DNA: TGTGCCAGCAGCTTCGGGGATTACGGCGAGCAGTTCTTC. The V gene is TRBV7-3, the J gene TRBJ2-1; weak D call: TRBD2 (5 bases). The germline V gene has CDR1 SGHTA and CDR2 FQGTGA. V was pared by 3 bases and J by 10 bases, with 13 bases between. The CDR3 has 13 residues.

This clone was observed a single time. This chain joins TRBV30 and TRBJ2-1; 10 nucleotides agree with TRBD2. Germline assignment: CDR1 GTSNPN and CDR2 SVGIG (reference sequence). V dropped 3 bases and J dropped 10; count of bases not matched to a gene: 9. This CDR3 contains 14 residues. As DNA, the CDR3 is TGTGCCTGGAGGGGGACTAGCGATATTATGGAGCAGTTCTTC. It specifies CAWRGTSDIMEQFF.

V gene TRBV19 combines with J gene TRBJ2-3, with TRBD2 matching 13 bases. The trim removed 5 bases at V and 3 bases at J, leaving 20 bases unmatched. Germline loops: CDR1 LNHDA, CDR2 SQIVND (reference sequence). This CDR3 has 21 residues. The CDR3 DNA is TGTGCCAGTAGTTCCCCCCCGAGGACTAGCGGGAGAAAACACCATACAGATACGCAGTATTTT. Translation: CASSSPPRTSGRKHHTDTQYF.

The chain employs TRBV18 and TRBJ2-5; 14 bases are shared with TRBD2. Trimming cost V 2 bases and J 1 base; bases outside gene matches: 9. CDR3 length equals 19 residues. Germline lookup yields CDR1 KGHSH and CDR2 LQKENI. CDR3 region: CASSPAGLAGGVGQETQYF. The CDR3 DNA reads TGTGCCAGCTCACCAGCTGGACTAGCGGGAGGAGTGGGCCAAGAGACCCAGTACTTC.

The sample holds one count of this clone. This sequence joins TRBV29-1 and TRBJ1-1; 7 positions match TRBD1. From germline, CDR1 is SQVTM and CDR2 ANQGSEA. This CDR3 has 17 residues. With 1 base clipped from V and 0 bases from J, the junction kept 11 bases outside the gene matches. CDR3 bases: TGCAGCGTTGAAGCCGGGACAGTGAGGGCCTTGAACACTGAAGCTTTCTTT. Translation: CSVEAGTVRALNTEAFF. The complete variable domain, with remaining parts taken from reference TRBV29-1 and TRBJ1-1, reads SAVISQKPSRDICQRGTSLTIQCQVDSQVTMMFWYRQQPGQSLTLIATANQGSEATYESGFVIDKFPISRPNLTFSTLTVSNMSPEDSSIYLCSVEAGTVRALNTEAFFGQGTRLTVV.